This TCR beta chain was found in a study of human T cells and chemical hapten exposure. In TCRdb, the RACE reads were re-called with MiXCR into one record per CDR3 protein. The sample yields roughly 56,000 distinct CDR3 sequences, roughly a tenth seen once. Time point noted: pre-sensitization, week 0. Noted treatment: therapeutic diphenylcyclopropenone sensitization with weekly scalp DPC. Unseparated into fractions, whole blood served as the source from which total RNA was extracted. Regarding the study as a whole: Counts of TCRs above 1 in 1000 frequency stayed unchanged with DPC sensitization.

The V and J ends lost 6 bases and 4 bases respectively, with 22 bases between them. The CDR3 is made up of 18 amino acids. This clonotype was seen more than once but under ten times. Antigen specificity is unknown. The sequence was collected from a woman aged 25-40 years with alopecia areata. Some clones in this sample may be carry-over from other donors' samples. The sample was whole blood, taken in connection with sensitization to the hapten diphenylcyclopropenone (DPC). The V and J genes are TRBV12-3 or TRBV12-4 and TRBJ2-6; D might be TRBD1 or TRBD2, each matching 5 bases. The CDR3 loop is CASSTPGTPWPGANVLTF. For the CDR3, the DNA is TGTGCCAGCAGCACCCCTGGGACCCCATGGCCCGGGGCCAACGTCCTGACTTTC.